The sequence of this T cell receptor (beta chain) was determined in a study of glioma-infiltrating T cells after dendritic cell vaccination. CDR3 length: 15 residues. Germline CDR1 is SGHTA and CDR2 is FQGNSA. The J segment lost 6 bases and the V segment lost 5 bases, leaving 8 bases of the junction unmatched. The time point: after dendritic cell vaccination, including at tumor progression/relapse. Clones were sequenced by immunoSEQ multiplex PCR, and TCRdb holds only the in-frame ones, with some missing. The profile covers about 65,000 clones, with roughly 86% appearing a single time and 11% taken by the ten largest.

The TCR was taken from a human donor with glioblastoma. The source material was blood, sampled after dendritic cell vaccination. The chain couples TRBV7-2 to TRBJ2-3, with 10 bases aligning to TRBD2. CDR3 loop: CASSLTSGRGDTQYF. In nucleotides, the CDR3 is TGTGCCAGCAGCCTGACTAGCGGGCGGGGCGATACGCAGTATTTT.